This entry lists 25 T cell receptor beta chains sequenced from one sample in a study of T cell repertoires in cytomegalovirus infection. For these TCRs, the target antigens are not known. MiXCR, run by TCRdb on the reads, gives a single entry per CDR3 protein. The sample gives approximately 770,000 distinct CDR3 sequences, roughly 28% of which show up once; under 15% is in the top ten. Specimen: cultured CD8+ T cells from PBMCs, collected from culture after CMV antigen stimulation. All receptors come from a human donor in good health (CMV status not recorded). Some clones in this sample may be carry-over from other donors' samples.

The J gene is TRBJ1-4, the V gene TRBV6-5, with D possibly TRBD1 on 6 matching bases. The CDR3 loop spans 16 amino acids. Germline CDR1 MNHEY, CDR2 SVGAGI. V was clipped by 2 bases and J by 1 base, with 11 bases between them. For the CDR3, the DNA is TGTGCCAGCAGTTACACACAGGGAGTAACTAATGAAAAACTGTTTTTT. It specifies CASSYTQGVTNEKLFF.

This clonotype has just one count. CDR3 region: CASSILRGVSVDEQFF. CDR3 nucleotides: TGTGCCAGTAGTATACTTCGCGGGGTATCGGTCGATGAGCAGTTCTTC. The V and J genes are TRBV19 and TRBJ2-1, with D possibly TRBD2 on 6 matching bases. V was clipped by 2 bases and J by 8 bases, with 19 bases between them. The CDR3 is made up of 16 amino acids. Per germline, CDR1 LNHDA and CDR2 SQIVND (reference sequence).

This clonotype was counted at least ten times. The rearrangement links TRBV12-3 or TRBV12-4 to TRBJ2-1, with a possible D match to TRBD2 (5 bases). Deletions cut 9 bases from V and 3 bases from J, with 9 bases between. The CDR3 runs 12 residues. The CDR3 spells CASGLLYNEQFF. CDR3 nucleotide sequence: TGTGCCAGTGGACTTCTCTACAATGAGCAGTTCTTC.

This clonotype was found many times. V is TRBV6-1 and J is TRBJ1-2; D is undetermined. The CDR3 is 18 residues long. The V and J ends lost 1 base and 6 bases respectively, with 24 bases between them. CDR1 is MNHNS, CDR2 SASEGT, per germline. The CDR3 nucleotides read TGTGCCAGCAGTGAAGAAGGTTTGGTCAGACTTTCCCTGCATGGCTACACCTTC. This codes for CASSEEGLVRLSLHGYTF.

This clonotype was recorded a few times. This chain links TRBV4-1 with TRBJ2-1; D ambiguous. Trimming stripped 1 base from V and 4 bases from J, with 5 bases between. Germline CDR1 MGHRA, CDR2 YSYEKL. The CDR3 loop spans 13 amino acids. The CDR3 DNA is TGCGCCAGCAGCCAAGTAGTGTACAATGAGCAGTTCTTC. Translated, it gives CASSQVVYNEQFF.

The chain combines TRBV12-5 with TRBJ1-3; D is unresolved. In germline, CDR1 is LGHNT, CDR2 FRNRAP. V was trimmed by 6 bases and J by 0 bases, leaving 3 bases between them. CDR3 length: 12 residues. CDR3 in amino acids: CASGISGNTIYF. DNA of the CDR3: TGTGCTAGTGGCATCTCTGGAAACACCATATATTTT. The full variable domain, its missing parts supplied by reference TRBV12-5 and TRBJ1-3, is DARVTQTPRHKVTEMGQEVTMRCQPILGHNTVFWYRQTMMQGLELLAYFRNRAPLDDSGMPKDRFSAEMPDATLATLKIQPSEPRDSAVYFCASGISGNTIYFGEGSWLTVV.

This clonotype occurred a few times. The chain couples TRBV5-1 to TRBJ2-7; D might be TRBD1 or TRBD2, each matching 5 bases. Looked up from germline, CDR1 is SGHRS and CDR2 is YFSETQ. The V and J ends lost 0 bases and 5 bases respectively, with 18 bases between them. This CDR3 is built from 16 residues. CDR3 residues: CASSLAPRGAPDEQYF. DNA for the CDR3: TGCGCCAGCAGCTTGGCCCCCCGAGGGGCGCCGGACGAGCAGTACTTC. The full variable domain, in which reference TRBV5-1 and TRBJ2-7 provide the parts outside the CDR3, is KAGVTQTPRYLIKTRGQQVTLSCSPISGHRSVSWYQQTPGQGLQFLFEYFSETQRNKGNFPGRFSGRQFSNSRSEMNVSTLELGDSALYLCASSLAPRGAPDEQYFGPGTRLTVT.

The chain is built from TRBV12-5 and TRBJ1-2; no firm D call. The CDR3 covers 14 residues. The V end was cut by 2 bases, the J end by 0 bases, with 7 bases between. Per germline, CDR1 LGHNT and CDR2 FRNRAP. CDR3 residues: CASGLMATNYGYTF. CDR3 DNA: TGTGCTAGTGGTTTGATGGCGACTAACTATGGCTACACCTTC.

This clonotype was counted between two and nine times. The J gene is TRBJ2-2, the V gene TRBV7-9; 8 bases fit TRBD1. V was clipped by 7 bases and J by 4 bases; unmatched bases: 11. Germline loops: CDR1 SEHNR, CDR2 FQNEAQ (reference sequence). The CDR3 is made up of 16 amino acids. The DNA for the CDR3 is TGTGCCAGCACATCTGAGGACAGGGTCATCACCGGGGAGCTGTTTTTT. Encoded protein: CASTSEDRVITGELFF. Supplemented by reference TRBV7-9 and TRBJ2-2, the full variable domain reads DTGVSQNPRHKITKRGQNVTFRCDPISEHNRLYWYRQTLGQGPEFLTYFQNEAQLEKSRLLSDRFSAERPKGSFSTLEIQRTEQGDSAMYLCASTSEDRVITGELFFGEGSRLTVL.

This clonotype has a count of ten or more. This sequence joins TRBV12-3 or TRBV12-4 and TRBJ1-5; D may be TRBD1 (6 bases). This CDR3 is 17 amino acids long. V was clipped by 5 bases and J by 1 base, with 18 bases between them. CDR3 residues: CASSASLTGESNQPQHF. The CDR3 DNA reads as TGTGCCAGCAGTGCGTCCCTGACAGGTGAAAGCAATCAGCCCCAGCATTTT.

This clonotype was picked up a small number of times. The genes are TRBV11-2 and TRBJ2-1; no definite D call. The V gene lost 5 bases and the J gene lost 7 bases, with 6 bases spanning the gap. The CDR3 length is 11 residues. Germline assignment: CDR1 SGHAT and CDR2 FQNNGV. The CDR3 DNA reads as TGTGCCAGCAGCCCCATGAATGAGCAGTTCTTC. It is translated as CASSPMNEQFF.

This clonotype came up a few times. The chain uses TRBV10-3 and TRBJ1-1; a possible D gene is TRBD1 (6 bases). The CDR3 runs 11 residues. CDR1 is ENHRY, CDR2 SYGVKD, per germline. With 8 bases removed from V and 4 bases from J, the gap between germline ends came to 8 bases. The CDR3: CAIGGATEAFF. In nucleotides, the CDR3 is TGTGCCATCGGGGGGGCCACTGAAGCTTTCTTT.

This clonotype was detected a few times. This rearrangement joins TRBV12-5 to TRBJ1-1; D gene ambiguous. CDR3 size: 14 residues. Trimming cost V 2 bases and J 2 bases, with 9 bases left between them. Per the germline V gene, CDR1 is LGHNT and CDR2 is FRNRAP. CDR3 sequence reads: CASGLPPSNTEAFF. The CDR3 region has the DNA TGTGCTAGTGGTTTGCCACCCTCCAACACTGAAGCTTTCTTT.

This chain uses TRBV2 with TRBJ2-1, with a possible D match to TRBD1 (5 bases). The CDR3 has 13 amino acids. The germline CDR1 and CDR2 sequences are SNHLY and FYNNEI. V lost 5 bases, J lost 10 bases, and 15 bases lay in between. CDR3 in DNA: TGTGCCAGCAGTCGAAGGGGCAGGGTAGAGCAGTTCTTC. It yields the protein CASSRRGRVEQFF.

This chain uses TRBV6-2 or TRBV6-3 with TRBJ2-2, with TRBD2 matching over 7 bases. Germline CDR1 is MNHEY and CDR2 is SVGEGT. The CDR3 contains 16 residues. The trim removed 2 bases at V and 5 bases at J, leaving 8 bases unmatched. Here the CDR3 DNA reads TGTGCCAGCAGTTACGGGCTAGCGGAGGTTACCGGGGAGCTGTTTTTT. Its translation is CASSYGLAEVTGELFF.

This clonotype has a handful of counts. The chain uses TRBV12-3 or TRBV12-4 and TRBJ2-1; the match to TRBD1 covers 8 bases. J lost 3 bases, V lost 7 bases, and 5 bases had no gene match. The CDR3 extends over 14 amino acids. The CDR3 here is CASKDREYYNEQFF. CDR3 in DNA: TGTGCCAGCAAGGACAGGGAATACTACAATGAGCAGTTCTTC.

The chain has TRBV6-2 or TRBV6-3 and TRBJ2-1, with D uncertain. This CDR3 has 15 residues. Germline assignment: CDR1 MNHEY and CDR2 SVGEGT. V shed 3 bases and J shed 4 bases, with 13 bases lying between them. The CDR3 sequence: CASSYGPPGYNEQFF. CDR3 DNA: TGTGCCAGCAGTTATGGGCCCCCCGGTTACAATGAGCAGTTCTTC.

Only a few counts were recorded for this clonotype. The chain is built from TRBV7-9 and TRBJ2-2; tentative D call: TRBD2 (6 bases). CDR1 is SEHNR, CDR2 FQNEAQ, per germline (reference sequence). V lost 8 bases, J lost 3 bases, and 7 bases lay in between. This CDR3 has 12 amino acids. The CDR3: CASGGYTGELFF. CDR3 bases: TGTGCCAGCGGGGGGTACACCGGGGAGCTGTTTTTT.

This clonotype was detected a few times. V is TRBV7-8 and J is TRBJ2-2; the D gene is possibly TRBD1 (6 bases). The CDR3 spans 19 residues. The V gene's germline CDR1 is SGHVS and CDR2 FQNEAQ. V lost 4 bases and J lost 3, with 24 bases in between. The CDR3, as DNA: TGTGCCAGCAGCTCGATGGCCAGGGGCAGGTTGCACGACACCGGGGAGCTGTTTTTT. Its translation is CASSSMARGRLHDTGELFF.

CDR3: CASSVDGGGEAFF. CDR3 nucleotide sequence: TGTGCCAGCAGCGTAGATGGGGGGGGTGAAGCTTTCTTT. J is TRBJ1-1 and V is TRBV9, with a weak D call TRBD1 (5 bases). The V end lost 0 bases, the J end lost 7 bases, and 10 bases lay between the germline ends. The germline V gene has CDR1 SGDLS and CDR2 YYNGEE. This CDR3 comprises 13 residues.

This clonotype was seen a handful of times. This chain joins TRBV7-6 and TRBJ2-6, with D unclear. There are 19 residues in the CDR3. Germline-derived CDR1 and CDR2 are SGHVS and FNYEAQ. Trimming shortened V by 0 bases and J by 0 bases, and 15 bases separated the two germline ends. The CDR3 nucleotides read TGTGCCAGCAGCTTAGCTCTAGTTCCTACTGTCTCTGGGGCCAACGTCCTGACTTTC. Its translation is CASSLALVPTVSGANVLTF.

There are a few counts of this clonotype. A junction end diverges from the germline sequence, so it may reflect a read error. The chain joins TRBV13 to TRBJ1-1; no reliable D call. This CDR3 comprises 15 residues. Germline loops: CDR1 PRHDT, CDR2 FYEKMQ (reference sequence). CDR3 in DNA: TGCGCCAGCAGCTTGGAAGCAGGAGGGAGGACTGAAGCTTTCTTT. As protein: CASSLEAGGRTEAFF.

This clonotype was counted between two and nine times. CDR3 residues: CASSPSRGQGLVTEAFF. The CDR3 DNA reads TGTGCCAGCAGCCCATCCAGGGGACAGGGATTGGTCACTGAAGCTTTCTTT. The chain links TRBV11-3 to TRBJ1-1, with 9 bases lining up with TRBD1. The V gene's germline CDR1 is SGHNT and CDR2 YENEEA. The length of the CDR3 is 17 residues. Trimming at V came to 5 bases and at J to 4 bases, leaving 14 bases not matched to a gene.

The genes are TRBV18 and TRBJ2-7; unclear D gene. Germline V lookup: CDR1 KGHSH, CDR2 LQKENI. V lost 8 bases and J lost 3, with 8 bases in between. CDR3 length: 11 amino acids. CDR3 DNA sequence: TGTGCCAGCCCCCGCAGCTACGAGCAGTACGTC. It translates to CASPRSYEQYV.

V usage is TRBV28 and J usage is TRBJ2-2; D not resolved. The V gene lost 10 bases and the J gene lost 0 bases, with 6 bases spanning the gap. The V gene's germline CDR1 is MDHEN and CDR2 SYDVKM. This CDR3 is built from 12 residues. The CDR3: CATPANTGELFF. CDR3 DNA: TGTGCCACCCCAGCGAACACCGGGGAGCTGTTTTTT.